This TCR beta chain appears in the sequencing data of a study of shared clonotypes between healthy human individuals. Study results and limitations: Against clonotypes common to all four donors, non-shared ones had lower generation probabilities.

Naive CD8 cells lacked CD45RO, underwent positive selection for CCR7 and left out terminally differentiated effector memory CD45RA+ cells. As regards this clone: Its antigen is undetermined.

Several immunoSEQ plates received, in even portions, the genomic DNA of each subset. Some clones are missing from TCRdb's copy, which holds only in-frame ones; the method was immunoSEQ multiplex PCR. The sample shows around 2,000,000 clones, approximately 95% of them seen only once. Sequencing was done on a sample of naive CD8+ T cells sorted from blood. The clonotype originates from a man aged 18 to 29 in good health.

DNA for the CDR3: TGTGCCATCAGTGAGTCTATTGGGACTAGCGGGGCCACAGATACGCAGTATTTT. Its protein product is CAISESIGTSGATDTQYF. This chain connects TRBV10-3 to TRBJ2-3; TRBD2 matches 13 bases. The V segment lost 0 bases and the J segment 2 bases; nucleotides outside the gene matches: 5. CDR1 is ENHRY and CDR2 is SYGVKD in the germline V gene. The CDR3 covers 18 residues.